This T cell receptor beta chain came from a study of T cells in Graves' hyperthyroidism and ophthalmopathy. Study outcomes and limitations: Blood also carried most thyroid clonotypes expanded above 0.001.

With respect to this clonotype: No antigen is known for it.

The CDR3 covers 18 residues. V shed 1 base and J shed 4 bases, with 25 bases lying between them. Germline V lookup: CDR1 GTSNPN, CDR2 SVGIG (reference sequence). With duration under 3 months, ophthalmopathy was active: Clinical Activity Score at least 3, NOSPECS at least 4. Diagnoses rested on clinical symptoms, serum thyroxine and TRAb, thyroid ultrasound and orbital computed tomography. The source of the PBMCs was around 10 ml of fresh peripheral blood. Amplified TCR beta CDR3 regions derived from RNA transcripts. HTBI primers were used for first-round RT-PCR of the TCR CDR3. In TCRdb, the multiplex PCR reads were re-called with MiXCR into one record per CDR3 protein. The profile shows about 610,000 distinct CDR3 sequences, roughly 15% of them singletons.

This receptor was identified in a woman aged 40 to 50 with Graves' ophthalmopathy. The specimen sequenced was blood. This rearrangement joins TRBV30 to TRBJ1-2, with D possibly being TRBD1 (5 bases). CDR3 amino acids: CAWSGDPRRGVFSYGYTF. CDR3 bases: TGTGCCTGGAGTGGGGACCCCCGCCGGGGTGTGTTTAGCTATGGCTACACCTTC.